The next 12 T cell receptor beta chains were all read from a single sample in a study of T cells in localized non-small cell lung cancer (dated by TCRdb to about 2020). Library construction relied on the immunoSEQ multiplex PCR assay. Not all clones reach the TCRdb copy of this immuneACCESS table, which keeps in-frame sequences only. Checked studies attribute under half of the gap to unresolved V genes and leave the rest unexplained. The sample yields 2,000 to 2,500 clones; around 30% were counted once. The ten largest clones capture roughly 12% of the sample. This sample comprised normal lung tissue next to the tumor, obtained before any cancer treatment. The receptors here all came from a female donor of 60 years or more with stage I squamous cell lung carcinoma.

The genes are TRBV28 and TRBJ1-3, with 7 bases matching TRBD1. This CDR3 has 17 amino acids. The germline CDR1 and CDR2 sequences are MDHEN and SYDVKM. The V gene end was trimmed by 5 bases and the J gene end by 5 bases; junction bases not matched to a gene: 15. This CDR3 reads CASSPSSRDRWRNTIYF. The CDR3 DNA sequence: TGTGCCAGCAGTCCCTCCTCTCGGGACAGATGGAGAAACACCATATATTTT.

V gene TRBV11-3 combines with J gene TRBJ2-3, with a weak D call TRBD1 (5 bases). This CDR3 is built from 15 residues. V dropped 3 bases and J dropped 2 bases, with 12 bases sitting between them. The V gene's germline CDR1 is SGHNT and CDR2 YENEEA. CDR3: CASSLGRALTDTQYF. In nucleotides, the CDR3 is TGTGCCAGCAGCTTGGGCAGGGCTCTCACAGATACGCAGTATTTT.

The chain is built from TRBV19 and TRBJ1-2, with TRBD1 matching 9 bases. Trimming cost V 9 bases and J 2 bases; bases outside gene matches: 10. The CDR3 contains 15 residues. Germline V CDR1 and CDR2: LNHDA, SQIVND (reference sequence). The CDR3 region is CASQPGTGPNYGYTF. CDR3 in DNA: TGTGCCAGCCAACCCGGGACAGGGCCAAACTATGGCTACACCTTC. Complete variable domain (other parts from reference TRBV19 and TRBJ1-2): DGGITQSPKYLFRKEGQNVTLSCEQNLNHDAMYWYRQDPGQGLRLIYYSQIVNDFQKGDIAEGYSVSREKKESFPLTVTSAQKNPTAFYLCASQPGTGPNYGYTFGSGTRLTVV.

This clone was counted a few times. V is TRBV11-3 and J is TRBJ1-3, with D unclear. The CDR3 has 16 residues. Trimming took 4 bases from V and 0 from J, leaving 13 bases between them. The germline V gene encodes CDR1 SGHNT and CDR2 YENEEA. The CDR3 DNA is TGTGCCAGCAGCTCCCTGGCGGGTACCTCTGGAAACACCATATATTTT. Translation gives CASSSLAGTSGNTIYF.

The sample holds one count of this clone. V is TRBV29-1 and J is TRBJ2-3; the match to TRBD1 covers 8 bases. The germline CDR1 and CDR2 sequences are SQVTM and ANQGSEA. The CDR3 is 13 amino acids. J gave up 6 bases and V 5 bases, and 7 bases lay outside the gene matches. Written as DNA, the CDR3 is TGCAGCGTTTCGGACAGGGATGTGGATACGCAGTATTTT. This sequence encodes CSVSDRDVDTQYF.

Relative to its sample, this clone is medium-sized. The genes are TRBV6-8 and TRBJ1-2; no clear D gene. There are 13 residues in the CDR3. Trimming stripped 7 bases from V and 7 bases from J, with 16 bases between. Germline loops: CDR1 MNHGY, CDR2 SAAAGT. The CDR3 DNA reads TGTGCCAGCACTGAGGACGGCTCGGGTGGCTACACCTTC. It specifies CASTEDGSGGYTF.

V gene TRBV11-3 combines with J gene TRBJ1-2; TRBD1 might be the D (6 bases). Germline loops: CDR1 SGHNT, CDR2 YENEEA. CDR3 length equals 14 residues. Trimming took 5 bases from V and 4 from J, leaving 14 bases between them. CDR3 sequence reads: CASSPRDTSYGYTF. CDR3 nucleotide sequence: TGTGCCAGCAGCCCAAGGGACACCTCCTATGGCTACACCTTC.

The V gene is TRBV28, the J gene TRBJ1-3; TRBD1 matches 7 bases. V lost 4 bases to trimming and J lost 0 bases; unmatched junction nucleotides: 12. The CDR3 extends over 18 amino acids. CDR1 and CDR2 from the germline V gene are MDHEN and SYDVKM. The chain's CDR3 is CASSYTGVRRPSGNTIYF. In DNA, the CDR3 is TGTGCCAGCAGTTACACAGGGGTTCGTCGACCCTCTGGAAACACCATATATTTT.

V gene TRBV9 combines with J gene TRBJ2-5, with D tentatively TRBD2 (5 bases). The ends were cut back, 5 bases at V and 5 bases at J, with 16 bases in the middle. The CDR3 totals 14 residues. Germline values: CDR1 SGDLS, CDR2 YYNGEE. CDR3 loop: CASSLYMGGETQYF. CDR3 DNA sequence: TGTGCCAGCAGTTTATATATGGGCGGGGAGACCCAGTACTTC.

CDR3 sequence reads: CASGLGTGGIEKLFF. In nucleotides, the CDR3 is TGTGCTAGTGGTTTGGGGACAGGGGGAATTGAAAAACTGTTTTTT. This sequence joins TRBV12-5 and TRBJ1-4; the match to TRBD1 covers 10 bases. CDR1 is LGHNT, CDR2 FRNRAP, per germline. J was trimmed by 7 bases and V by 1 base; bases with no gene match: 3. The CDR3 length is 15 residues. Full variable domain (rest looked up from reference TRBV12-5 and TRBJ1-4): DARVTQTPRHKVTEMGQEVTMRCQPILGHNTVFWYRQTMMQGLELLAYFRNRAPLDDSGMPKDRFSAEMPDATLATLKIQPSEPRDSAVYFCASGLGTGGIEKLFFGSGTQLSVL.

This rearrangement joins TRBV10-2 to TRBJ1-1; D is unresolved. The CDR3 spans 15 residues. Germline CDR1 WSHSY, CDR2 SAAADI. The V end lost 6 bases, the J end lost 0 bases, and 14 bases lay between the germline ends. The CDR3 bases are TGCGCCAGCAGGACTGAGACATGGCTGAACACTGAAGCTTTCTTT. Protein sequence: CASRTETWLNTEAFF.

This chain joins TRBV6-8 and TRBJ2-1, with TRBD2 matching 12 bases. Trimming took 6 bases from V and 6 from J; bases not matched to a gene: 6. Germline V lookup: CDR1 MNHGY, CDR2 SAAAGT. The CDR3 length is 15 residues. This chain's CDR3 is CASSLAGGPVNEQFF. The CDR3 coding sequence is TGTGCCAGCAGCCTAGCGGGAGGGCCAGTCAATGAGCAGTTCTTC.